This T cell receptor (beta chain) was documented in a study of Graves' ophthalmopathy and Graves' hyperthyroidism. The sequenced template was RNA, covering the TCR beta CDR3 region. HTBI primers were used in a first-round RT-PCR, which preceded a second-round multiplex PCR. Each CDR3 protein gets one entry after TCRdb re-called the multiplex PCR reads with MiXCR. The repertoire holds more than 300,000 distinct CDR3 sequences, approximately 18% seen once, with roughly 2.3% in the top ten. Germline V gives CDR1 SGHAT, CDR2 FQNNGV. The ends lost 5 bases at V and 7 bases at J; junction bases unmatched: 4. The CDR3 loop spans 13 amino acids.

This TCR came from an adult woman with stable Graves' hyperthyroidism. The specimen sequenced was peripheral blood. The V and J genes are TRBV11-2 and TRBJ2-2; 7 bases align to TRBD2. CDR3 bases: TGTGCCAGCAGCCTACGGGGGGTCGGGGAGCTGTTTTTT. Encoded protein: CASSLRGVGELFF.